Listed below are T cell receptor beta chains from one sample, sequenced in a study of OX40 agonist ivuxolimab in advanced cancers. The repertoire was sequenced with immunoSEQ multiplex PCR; TCRdb's copy has only in-frame clones and lacks some. The table has tens of thousands of clones, approximately 83% seen once; the top ten hold less than 0.75%. The source material was CD4+ or CD8+ T cells sorted from blood, sampled in a trial of the OX40 agonist ivuxolimab. The receptors were sampled from an adult with an advanced solid tumor such as melanoma, head and neck, liver or kidney cancer. CDR3s include the opening cysteine and the closing phenylalanine or tryptophan. A D gene is named only where the DNA matches it firmly. Clone size is shown for a subset of rows, as once, few, many or a class of expanded clone.

abundance: -; d_gene: -; v_gene: TRBV18; j_gene: TRBJ1-2; CDR3nt: TGTGCCAGCTCACCCCCGACAGTTATTAATGGCTACACCTTC; CDR3aa: CASSPPTVINGYTF
abundance: -; d_gene: TRBD1; v_gene: TRBV7-9; j_gene: TRBJ1-1; CDR3nt: TGTGCCAGCAGCCTACAGGACAGGGCCACTGAAGCTTTCTTT; CDR3aa: CASSLQDRATEAFF
abundance: -; d_gene: -; v_gene: TRBV20-1; j_gene: TRBJ1-6; CDR3nt: TGCAGTGCAGGGGGAAATTCACCCCTCCACTTT; CDR3aa: CSAGGNSPLHF
abundance: -; d_gene: -; v_gene: TRBV6-5; j_gene: TRBJ2-7; CDR3nt: TGTGCCAGCAGTTACTCCGGGGTTACCTACGAGCAGTACTTC; CDR3aa: CASSYSGVTYEQYF
abundance: -; d_gene: TRBD1; v_gene: TRBV11-2; j_gene: TRBJ2-7; CDR3nt: TGTGCCAGCAGCTTAGTACTGGACAGGGAACCTTACGAGCAGTACTTC; CDR3aa: CASSLVLDREPYEQYF
abundance: once; d_gene: TRBD1; v_gene: TRBV9; j_gene: TRBJ1-1; CDR3nt: TGTGCCAGCAGCCCCGGGACAGCTAGCACTGAAGCTTTCTTT; CDR3aa: CASSPGTASTEAFF
abundance: -; d_gene: -; v_gene: TRBV6-6; j_gene: TRBJ1-2; CDR3nt: TGTGCCAGCAGTTACTCGTCCCAGGGCGGCTACACCTTC; CDR3aa: CASSYSSQGGYTF
abundance: -; d_gene: TRBD1; v_gene: TRBV7-9; j_gene: TRBJ1-5; CDR3nt: TGTGCCAGCAGCTTGGGGGGCCAGGGGGCGGATCAGCCCCAGCATTTT; CDR3aa: CASSLGGQGADQPQHF
abundance: -; d_gene: -; v_gene: TRBV5-1; j_gene: TRBJ1-1; CDR3nt: TGCGCCAGCACTAAGGGTTGGGCAGGGGACACTGAAGCTTTCTTT; CDR3aa: CASTKGWAGDTEAFF
abundance: -; d_gene: -; v_gene: TRBV19; j_gene: TRBJ1-1; CDR3nt: TGTGCCAGTAGTTCTCGGAGGGGACCGAACACTGAAGCTTTCTTT; CDR3aa: CASSSRRGPNTEAFF
abundance: -; d_gene: -; v_gene: TRBV2; j_gene: TRBJ1-6; CDR3nt: TGTGCCAGCAGGGGACCGACTAATTCACCCCTCCACTTT; CDR3aa: CASRGPTNSPLHF
abundance: -; d_gene: -; v_gene: TRBV7-8; j_gene: TRBJ1-5; CDR3nt: TGTGCCAGCAGCCGGATGGACCAGCCCCAGCATTTT; CDR3aa: CASSRMDQPQHF
abundance: -; d_gene: -; v_gene: TRBV7-8; j_gene: TRBJ2-3; CDR3nt: TGTGCCAGCAGCCGGGGCACAGATACGCAGTATTTT; CDR3aa: CASSRGTDTQYF
abundance: -; d_gene: -; v_gene: TRBV10-2; j_gene: TRBJ1-1; CDR3nt: TGCGCCAGCACTTTGAGCCCCGGGATGGCTGAAGCTTTCTTT; CDR3aa: CASTLSPGMAEAFF
abundance: -; d_gene: -; v_gene: TRBV6-1; j_gene: TRBJ2-5; CDR3nt: TGTGCCAGCAGTGAAGGAGGGGGGCGGGAGACCCAGTACTTC; CDR3aa: CASSEGGGRETQYF
abundance: -; d_gene: -; v_gene: TRBV6-5; j_gene: TRBJ2-4; CDR3nt: TGTGCCAGCAGTTACTCTCCGTCCCGGGCCAAAAACATTCAGTACTTC; CDR3aa: CASSYSPSRAKNIQYF
abundance: few; d_gene: -; v_gene: TRBV9; j_gene: TRBJ1-6; CDR3nt: TGTGCCAGCAGCGTAGATAGTGGCAGCTCTGGTTATTCACCCCTCCACTTT; CDR3aa: CASSVDSGSSGYSPLHF
abundance: -; d_gene: -; v_gene: TRBV30; j_gene: TRBJ1-1; CDR3nt: TGTGCCTGGAGTAGACAGCAGAACACTGAAGCTTTCTTT; CDR3aa: CAWSRQQNTEAFF
abundance: -; d_gene: TRBD2; v_gene: TRBV5-4; j_gene: TRBJ2-4; CDR3nt: TGTGCCAGCAGCCCGGGAGGCAAAAACATTCAGTACTTC; CDR3aa: CASSPGGKNIQYF
abundance: -; d_gene: TRBD2; v_gene: TRBV11-2; j_gene: TRBJ2-7; CDR3nt: TGTGCCAGCAGCCCGCGTAGCGGGGGGGCTAACGAGCAGTACTTC; CDR3aa: CASSPRSGGANEQYF
abundance: once; d_gene: -; v_gene: TRBV7-2; j_gene: TRBJ2-5; CDR3nt: TGTGCCAGCACGCCGGGGCCCACGGGCGGGGAGACCCAGTACTTC; CDR3aa: CASTPGPTGGETQYF
abundance: -; d_gene: TRBD1; v_gene: TRBV7-9; j_gene: TRBJ1-2; CDR3nt: TGTGCCAGCAGCTCACCGGGACAGGGAAATGGCTACACCTTC; CDR3aa: CASSSPGQGNGYTF
abundance: -; d_gene: -; v_gene: TRBV6-5; j_gene: TRBJ1-2; CDR3nt: TGTGCCAGCAGGGAGACCGGGACGTCGAACTATGGCTACACCTTC; CDR3aa: CASRETGTSNYGYTF
abundance: -; d_gene: -; v_gene: TRBV20-1; j_gene: TRBJ2-7; CDR3nt: TGCAGTGCCACCGCCGGGTTGGGGCAGTACTTC; CDR3aa: CSATAGLGQYF
abundance: -; d_gene: TRBD1; v_gene: TRBV4-2; j_gene: TRBJ2-2; CDR3nt: TGTGCCAGCAGCCTCGGATCCGGGACAGGCTACACCGGGGAGCTGTTTTTT; CDR3aa: CASSLGSGTGYTGELFF
abundance: -; d_gene: -; v_gene: TRBV7-9; j_gene: TRBJ1-1; CDR3nt: TGTGCCAGCAGCTTCGATTTTGCAGTGAACACTGAAGCTTTCTTT; CDR3aa: CASSFDFAVNTEAFF
abundance: -; d_gene: -; v_gene: TRBV6-6; j_gene: TRBJ1-2; CDR3nt: TGTGCCAGCAGTTACGGAATTTTAGGGGCCGGCTATGGCTACACCTTC; CDR3aa: CASSYGILGAGYGYTF
abundance: -; d_gene: TRBD1; v_gene: TRBV30; j_gene: TRBJ1-1; CDR3nt: TGTGCCTGGAATCAGGGGGTTGCAACTGAAGCTTTCTTT; CDR3aa: CAWNQGVATEAFF
abundance: -; d_gene: TRBD1; v_gene: TRBV5-1; j_gene: TRBJ1-4; CDR3nt: TGCGCCACCTCCTTGGCGGGGACAGGGGGTGAAAAACTGTTTTTT; CDR3aa: CATSLAGTGGEKLFF
abundance: -; d_gene: -; v_gene: TRBV9; j_gene: TRBJ2-3; CDR3nt: TGTGCCAGCAGTCCCAGCCCAAGAAGTAATACGCAGTATTTT; CDR3aa: CASSPSPRSNTQYF
abundance: -; d_gene: TRBD2; v_gene: TRBV30; j_gene: TRBJ2-5; CDR3nt: TGTGCCTGGAGTGGGGGGACTAGCGGGAGGGAGTACTTC; CDR3aa: CAWSGGTSGREYF
abundance: -; d_gene: TRBD1; v_gene: TRBV19; j_gene: TRBJ1-6; CDR3nt: TGTGCTTGTAATGACAGGGGAAGTTCACCCCTCCACTTT; CDR3aa: CACNDRGSSPLHF
abundance: -; d_gene: -; v_gene: TRBV27; j_gene: TRBJ1-2; CDR3nt: TGTGCCAGCAGTTCCCGGGACATTCGGGGCTACACCTTC; CDR3aa: CASSSRDIRGYTF
abundance: -; d_gene: -; v_gene: TRBV18; j_gene: TRBJ1-1; CDR3nt: TGTGCCAGCTCACCGGGAGAGAACACTGAAGCTTTCTTT; CDR3aa: CASSPGENTEAFF
abundance: few; d_gene: -; v_gene: TRBV6-4; j_gene: TRBJ2-2; CDR3nt: TGTGCCGAAAATGGGGACCCCGGGGAGCTGTTTTTT; CDR3aa: CAENGDPGELFF
abundance: -; d_gene: TRBD2; v_gene: TRBV7-2; j_gene: TRBJ2-1; CDR3nt: TGTGCCAGCAGCCTCTGGGCGGGAGGGAATGAGCAGTTCTTC; CDR3aa: CASSLWAGGNEQFF
abundance: -; d_gene: -; v_gene: TRBV9; j_gene: TRBJ2-5; CDR3nt: TGTGCCAGCAGCGATAGGGACAATGATCAAGAGACCCAGTACTTC; CDR3aa: CASSDRDNDQETQYF
abundance: -; d_gene: -; v_gene: TRBV7-2; j_gene: TRBJ2-5; CDR3nt: TGTGCCAGCAGCTTAGGGGCCTCCCACGAGACCCAGTACTTC; CDR3aa: CASSLGASHETQYF
abundance: -; d_gene: TRBD1; v_gene: TRBV2; j_gene: TRBJ1-2; CDR3nt: TGTGCCAGCAGTCCGACAGGGGGCTATGGCTACACCTTC; CDR3aa: CASSPTGGYGYTF
abundance: once; d_gene: -; v_gene: TRBV30; j_gene: TRBJ2-7; CDR3nt: TGTGCCTGGAGTCCGGGGGTCGAGCAGTACTTC; CDR3aa: CAWSPGVEQYF
abundance: -; d_gene: -; v_gene: TRBV18; j_gene: TRBJ2-1; CDR3nt: TGTGCCAGCTCACTCGGGACCTACAATGAGCAGTTCTTC; CDR3aa: CASSLGTYNEQFF
abundance: -; d_gene: -; v_gene: TRBV6-5; j_gene: TRBJ1-6; CDR3nt: TGTGCCAGCAGTTACGGCTGGCAGGGCTATTCACCCCTCCACTTT; CDR3aa: CASSYGWQGYSPLHF
abundance: -; d_gene: TRBD1; v_gene: TRBV7-2; j_gene: TRBJ1-4; CDR3nt: TGTGCCAGCAGCCCCCCAACCGGGACAGGGAACGAAAAACTGTTTTTT; CDR3aa: CASSPPTGTGNEKLFF